The sequence of this T cell receptor beta chain was determined in a study of T cell responses to AZD1222 COVID-19 vaccine. In its sample, this clone was seen once. Its antigen is not known. Sequencing was performed with immunoSEQ multiplex PCR; in TCRdb, only in-frame clones are kept and a portion is missing. Here the sample spans about 190,000 clones, 80% to 90% being singletons. With 11 bases clipped from V and 2 bases from J, the junction kept 3 bases outside the gene matches. CDR3 size: 14 residues. Points from the study as a whole: Repertoire samples came only from after the peak T cell response. Donors were largely white British and mainly female; clonal diversity was possibly underestimated. Spike was spanned by vaccine-associated CD4 TCRs, with dominance at 160-218 and 743-854. Of spike-specific TCRs, nearly half reportedly target regions left unmutated in variants.

The chain joins TRBV23-1 to TRBJ2-6; 10 bases are a match to TRBD1. TRBV23-1 carries the ORF label, with uncertain function. This TCR came from an adult in good health. Material: peripheral blood, obtained on day 0 of AZD1222 vaccination. This CDR3 is CAGQGVPGANVLTF. CDR3 nucleotides: TGCGCCGGACAGGGGGTGCCTGGGGCCAACGTCCTGACTTTC.